The present entry profiles one TCR beta chain with its context. One end of the junction does not line up with germline, which may come from a read error. Sample-barcoded 5' priming and a J-beta primer mix drove a second PCR of 7 to 11 cycles. TCRdb re-analysed the 5' RACE reads in MiXCR, keeping a single row per CDR3 protein. The table has some 1.5 million distinct CDR3 sequences, approximately 43% seen once. The data were taken from a study of blood T cells in healthy people across ages. This CDR3 comprises 14 residues. Germline V lookup: CDR1 MNHEY, CDR2 SVGAGI. The individuals who served as donors were healthy Caucasians living in Russia, aged about 6 to 95. Every participating donor contributed about 10 milliliters of peripheral blood through a draw.

The V and J genes are TRBV6-5 and TRBJ2-7; 8 bases line up with TRBD1. The DNA end is a closer match to TRBJ2-1, so the J assignment may be wrong. This clonotype was obtained from a woman aged 18-29 years in good health. Sequenced input: blood. CDR3 protein: CATETGGYYSEQFF. The CDR3 DNA follows: TGTGCCACCGAAACAGGGGGGTACTACAGTGAGCAGTTCTTC.